The 28 T cell receptor beta chains in this list originate from one sample, sequenced in a study of post-analysis software for immune sequencing data. Their antigen targets remain unknown. Carried by the TCR beta cDNA libraries were unique molecular identifiers. Each CDR3 protein gets one entry after TCRdb re-called the PCR reads with MiXCR. The repertoire holds hundreds of thousands of distinct CDR3 sequences, with about 60% as singletons. General study results and limits: TRBV segments more frequent in patients than in controls numbered several and included TRBV5-6, TRBV5-1 and TRBV20-1.

Sequenced material: blood. Receptor source: a girl aged 2 to 9 with multiple sclerosis.

This clonotype was observed a few times. The chain is built from TRBV24-1 and TRBJ2-1, with 9 bases aligning to TRBD2. The end of the DNA is better explained by TRBJ2-7, so the J call may be wrong. This CDR3 has 16 amino acids. Germline loops: CDR1 KGHDR, CDR2 SFDVKD. This CDR3 is CATSDPAGGSYNEQYF. CDR3 nucleotide sequence: TGTGCCACCAGTGACCCAGCGGGGGGCTCCTACAATGAGCAGTACTTC.

V and J are TRBV29-1 and TRBJ1-5; D gene ambiguous. Per germline, CDR1 SQVTM and CDR2 ANQGSEA. The CDR3 is 14 residues long. The V end lost 4 bases, the J end lost 6 bases, and 16 bases lay between the germline ends. CDR3 protein: CSVGDNMPGQPQHF. In DNA form, the CDR3 reads TGCAGCGTTGGAGACAACATGCCTGGTCAGCCCCAGCATTTT.

This clonotype has just a few counts. J is TRBJ2-5 and V is TRBV12-3 or TRBV12-4, with D perhaps matching TRBD1 (5 bases). The CDR3 is 15 amino acids. Between the trimmed V and J ends, which lost 2 bases and 1 base, there was a span of 11 bases. CDR3 region: CASSLTTGVQETQYF. The CDR3 DNA is TGTGCCAGCAGTTTAACAACAGGTGTCCAAGAGACCCAGTACTTC.

The V and J genes are TRBV9 and TRBJ2-7; the D is unclear. Germline V gives CDR1 SGDLS, CDR2 YYNGEE. Deletions cut 3 bases from V and 0 bases from J, with 4 bases between. CDR3 length: 12 amino acids. The CDR3 loop is CASSGTSYEQYF. The CDR3 bases are TGTGCCAGCAGCGGGACCTCCTACGAGCAGTACTTC.

The chain has TRBV5-1 and TRBJ2-7; 9 nucleotides align to TRBD1. The CDR3 totals 16 residues. The V gene end was trimmed by 4 bases and the J gene end by 4 bases; junction bases not matched to a gene: 12. CDR1 and CDR2 from the germline V gene are SGHRS and YFSETQ. CDR3 residues: CASSQMWTGVLYEQYF. The CDR3 nucleotides read TGCGCCAGCAGCCAGATGTGGACAGGGGTTTTGTACGAGCAGTACTTC.

The rearrangement joins TRBV2 to TRBJ2-1, with 11 bases that match TRBD2. Trimming took 5 bases from V and 5 from J; bases not matched to a gene: 5. The length of the CDR3 is 15 residues. The V gene's germline CDR1 is SNHLY and CDR2 FYNNEI. The DNA for the CDR3 is TGTGCCAGCAGTCCCCGACTAGCGGGGAACAATGAGCAGTTCTTC. Translating it yields CASSPRLAGNNEQFF.

This clonotype was observed a few times. This chain links TRBV5-1 with TRBJ2-7; D unresolved. Trimming stripped 1 base from V and 2 bases from J, with 7 bases between. The CDR3 spans 13 residues. CDR1 and CDR2 (germline): SGHRS, YFSETQ. The CDR3 loop is CASSLWATYEQYF. CDR3 coding DNA: TGCGCCAGCAGCTTGTGGGCGACCTACGAGCAGTACTTC. The complete variable domain, with remaining parts taken from reference TRBV5-1 and TRBJ2-7, reads KAGVTQTPRYLIKTRGQQVTLSCSPISGHRSVSWYQQTPGQGLQFLFEYFSETQRNKGNFPGRFSGRQFSNSRSEMNVSTLELGDSALYLCASSLWATYEQYFGPGTRLTVT.

This rearrangement joins TRBV27 to TRBJ1-2; D remains unclear. The V gene lost 3 bases and the J gene lost 0 bases, with 8 bases spanning the gap. Germline V gene data show CDR1 as MNHEY and CDR2 as SMNVEV (reference sequence). CDR3 length equals 14 residues. CDR3 nucleotide sequence: TGTGCCAGCAGTTTGAAGAGTCCTAACTATGGCTACACCTTC. This codes for CASSLKSPNYGYTF.

This clonotype was observed a single time. The CDR3 coding sequence is TGTGCCAGCAGCCCCACTCAGGGGTCTAGCAATCAGCCCCAGCATTTT. Its protein product is CASSPTQGSSNQPQHF. The chain carries TRBV7-9 and TRBJ1-5; possibly TRBD1 for D (6 bases). The germline V gene has CDR1 SEHNR and CDR2 FQNEAQ (reference sequence). The CDR3 sequence is 16 residues long. The V and J ends lost 5 bases and 0 bases respectively, with 14 bases between them.

This clonotype was detected only once. The gene calls are TRBV30 and TRBJ2-7; unclear D gene. The closer fit of TRBJ2-5 to the DNA end suggests the J call may be wrong. CDR1 and CDR2 from the germline V gene are GTSNPN and SVGIG (reference sequence). This CDR3 has 13 amino acids. The CDR3, as DNA: TGTGCCTGGAGTGTGTATCCAGTAGAGACCCAGTACTTC. It encodes CAWSVYPVETQYF.

V is TRBV2 and J is TRBJ1-5; no firm D call. The CDR3 is 15 residues long. V lost 3 bases to trimming and J lost 0 bases, with 9 bases between them. Germline-derived CDR1 and CDR2 are SNHLY and FYNNEI. The CDR3 sequence is CASSEATVSNQPQHF. In DNA, the CDR3 is TGTGCCAGCAGTGAGGCCACAGTTAGCAATCAGCCCCAGCATTTT.

This chain joins TRBV20-1 and TRBJ2-1; D is perhaps TRBD2 (6 bases). Germline V gene lookup returns CDR1 DFQATT and CDR2 SNEGSKA (reference sequence). The CDR3 consists of 14 residues. The germline V and J ends were trimmed by 5 bases and 3 bases, with 14 bases remaining between them. In nucleotides, the CDR3 is TGCAGTGCTGGAACTGTGGGAGGCTACAATGAGCAGTTCTTC. This sequence encodes CSAGTVGGYNEQFF.

The chain combines TRBV24-1 with TRBJ1-1; possibly TRBD1 for D (5 bases). V lost 9 bases to trimming and J lost 0 bases, with 7 bases between them. Per germline, CDR1 KGHDR and CDR2 SFDVKD. This CDR3 comprises 12 residues. The CDR3 here is CATRGVNTEAFF. The CDR3 region has the DNA TGTGCCACCCGGGGGGTGAACACTGAAGCTTTCTTT.

V and J are TRBV10-2 and TRBJ2-5; 7 nucleotides align to TRBD1. Germline V gene lookup returns CDR1 WSHSY and CDR2 SAAADI. This CDR3 comprises 13 residues. The trim removed 5 bases at V and 3 bases at J, leaving 3 bases unmatched. CDR3 in amino acids: CASSYGTEETQYF. CDR3 DNA sequence: TGCGCCAGCAGTTACGGGACAGAAGAGACCCAGTACTTC.

The rearrangement joins TRBV6-6 to TRBJ2-7; 8 nucleotides line up with TRBD1. The CDR3 is 17 residues long. Losses at the gene ends were 0 bases for V and 3 bases for J; bases not matched to a gene: 10. CDR1 is MNHNY, CDR2 SVGAGI, per germline (reference sequence). The CDR3 DNA reads as TGTGCCAGCAGTTACTCATCTCCGGGACAGGTGCTCTACGAGCAGTACTTC. Translating it yields CASSYSSPGQVLYEQYF.

There are a few counts of this clonotype. V is TRBV20-1 and J is TRBJ2-1; D call uncertain. CDR3 size: 14 residues. Germline CDR1 and CDR2: DFQATT and SNEGSKA (reference sequence). V was cut by 1 base and J by 2 bases, with 9 bases left in between. The CDR3 protein is CSARGSGPYNEQFF. As DNA, the CDR3 is TGCAGTGCTAGAGGTTCTGGCCCCTACAATGAGCAGTTCTTC.

This clonotype was seen a few times. J is TRBJ2-2 and V is TRBV3-1; 8 bases match TRBD2. Germline CDR1 LGHDT, CDR2 YNNKEL (reference sequence). The junction had 13 bases not matched to a gene; V was cut back by 4 bases and J by 3 bases. The CDR3 has 18 amino acids. The DNA for the CDR3 is TGTGCCAGCAGCCCGGGACTAGGGCAGCGGGACTACACCGGGGAGCTGTTTTTT. Residues: CASSPGLGQRDYTGELFF.

This clonotype was seen a handful of times. The rearrangement uses TRBV6-6 and TRBJ2-1; D is unclear. The CDR3 extends over 13 amino acids. Trimming took off 5 bases at V and 6 bases at J, with 11 bases between the two ends. Germline V lookup: CDR1 MNHNY, CDR2 SVGAGI (reference sequence). CDR3 amino acids: CASSKTLSNEQFF. The CDR3, as DNA: TGTGCCAGCAGTAAAACCCTTAGCAATGAGCAGTTCTTC.

The chain joins TRBV15 to TRBJ2-7, with 11 nucleotides matching TRBD1. The tail of the sequence fits TRBJ2-5 better, so the J call may be wrong. Germline V gives CDR1 LNHNV, CDR2 YYDKDF (reference sequence). The CDR3 contains 18 residues. The CDR3, as DNA: TGTGCCACCAGCAAGAGAGGACAGGGGGCAGGAGCAGGGGAGACCCAGTACTTC. It specifies CATSKRGQGAGAGETQYF.

The chain joins TRBV5-5 to TRBJ2-1, with 8 bases identical to TRBD2. The V gene's germline CDR1 is SGHKS and CDR2 YYEKEE (reference sequence). The J segment lost 7 bases and the V segment lost 5 bases, leaving 8 bases of the junction unmatched. The CDR3 runs 14 residues. The DNA for the CDR3 is TGTGCCAGCAGTTGGTATAGCGGGACTAATGAGCAGTTCTTC. This encodes CASSWYSGTNEQFF.

This clonotype was observed a single time. The chain has TRBV12-3 or TRBV12-4 and TRBJ2-3; 8 nucleotides match TRBD2. The CDR3 is 14 amino acids. Trimming at V came to 8 bases and at J to 1 base, leaving 5 bases not matched to a gene. In nucleotides, the CDR3 is TGTGCCAGCCGTAGCGGGGCTGGCACAGATACGCAGTATTTT. This encodes CASRSGAGTDTQYF.

This clonotype was found a few times. The chain recombines TRBV25-1 with TRBJ2-2, with TRBD2 as a possible D gene (5 bases). Germline V gene sequence: CDR1 MGHDK, CDR2 SYGVNS. The V gene lost 7 bases and the J gene lost 1 base, with 13 bases spanning the gap. This CDR3 is built from 15 residues. The CDR3 region has the DNA TGTGCCAGCACAAGGGCGGGTTTGAACACCGGGGAGCTGTTTTTT. It yields the protein CASTRAGLNTGELFF. The whole variable domain, remainder taken from reference TRBV25-1 and TRBJ2-2, is EADIYQTPRYLVIGTGKKITLECSQTMGHDKMYWYQQDPGMELHLIHYSYGVNSTEKGDLSSESTVSRIRTEHFPLTLESARPSHTSQYLCASTRAGLNTGELFFGEGSRLTVL.

This clonotype came up many times. The rearrangement uses TRBV11-2 and TRBJ2-3; D not certain. This CDR3 has 15 residues. Trimming cost V 1 base and J 4 bases, with 12 bases left between them. Germline CDR1 is SGHAT and CDR2 is FQNNGV. The CDR3 here is CASSLAPGLSDTQYF. For the CDR3, the DNA is TGTGCCAGCAGCTTAGCGCCGGGTCTCTCAGATACGCAGTATTTT.

The chain couples TRBV27 to TRBJ2-3, with 7 positions matching TRBD1. Germline CDR1 is MNHEY and CDR2 is SMNVEV (reference sequence). This CDR3 is 14 amino acids long. J was trimmed by 4 bases and V by 7 bases; bases with no gene match: 8. The CDR3 sequence: CASKPNRGADTQYF. In nucleotides, the CDR3 is TGTGCCAGCAAACCCAACAGGGGAGCAGATACGCAGTATTTT.

Only one count was recorded for this clonotype. The chain uses TRBV30 and TRBJ1-2, with D perhaps matching TRBD1 (5 bases). The CDR3 is made up of 12 amino acids. Germline lookup yields CDR1 GTSNPN and CDR2 SVGIG (reference sequence). The V end was cut by 0 bases, the J end by 6 bases, with 8 bases between. CDR3 residues: CAWSVRGNGYTF. CDR3 DNA: TGTGCCTGGAGTGTAAGGGGCAATGGCTACACCTTC.

This rearrangement joins TRBV29-1 to TRBJ2-1, with TRBD2 matching 15 bases. J lost 7 bases, V lost 0 bases, and 13 bases had no gene match. The germline CDR1 and CDR2 sequences are SQVTM and ANQGSEA. The CDR3 is 19 amino acids. The CDR3 DNA follows: TGCAGCGTTGAAGAATCCCCTGGACTAGCGGGGGGGCACAGGAATGAGCAGTTCTTC. Its protein is CSVEESPGLAGGHRNEQFF.

CDR3 in amino acids: CASSLTAGSPLHF. The CDR3 bases are TGTGCCAGCAGCTTAACTGCCGGGTCACCCCTCCACTTT. The rearrangement links TRBV7-3 to TRBJ1-6; D is unresolved. The CDR3 consists of 13 residues. The V end lost 0 bases, the J end lost 10 bases, and 7 bases lay between the germline ends. The germline V gene encodes CDR1 SGHTA and CDR2 FQGTGA.

V gene TRBV6-2 or TRBV6-3 combines with J gene TRBJ1-5; D possibly corresponds to TRBD1 (6 bases). The CDR3 is 19 residues long. Germline V gives CDR1 MNHEY, CDR2 SVGEGT. V lost 0 bases and J lost 3, with 21 bases in between. Written as DNA, the CDR3 is TGTGCCAGCAGTTACTCTTTTGCGGCAGTGGGGGCCATCAATCAGCCCCAGCATTTT. Translation: CASSYSFAAVGAINQPQHF.